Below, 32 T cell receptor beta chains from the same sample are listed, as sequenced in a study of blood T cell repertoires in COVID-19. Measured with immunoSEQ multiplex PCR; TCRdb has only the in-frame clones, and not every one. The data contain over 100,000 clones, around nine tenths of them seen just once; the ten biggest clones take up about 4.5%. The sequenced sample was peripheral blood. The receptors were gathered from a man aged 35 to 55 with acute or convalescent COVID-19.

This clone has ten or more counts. The CDR3 loop reads CASSHGGGLTEAFF. The CDR3 bases are TGTGCCAGCAGCCATGGAGGCGGACTCACTGAAGCTTTCTTT. The chain employs TRBV3-1 (or the pseudogene TRBV3-2) and TRBJ1-1; no definite D call. The germline V gene encodes CDR1 LGHDT and CDR2 YNNKEL (reference sequence). The V end was cut by 3 bases, the J end by 4 bases, with 12 bases between. This CDR3 has 14 amino acids.

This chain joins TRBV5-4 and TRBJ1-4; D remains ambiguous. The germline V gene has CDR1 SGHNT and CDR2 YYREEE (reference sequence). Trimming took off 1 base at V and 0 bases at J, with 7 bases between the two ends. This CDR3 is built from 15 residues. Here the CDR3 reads CASSLREATNEKLFF. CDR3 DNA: TGTGCCAGCAGCTTGAGAGAAGCAACTAATGAAAAACTGTTTTTT.

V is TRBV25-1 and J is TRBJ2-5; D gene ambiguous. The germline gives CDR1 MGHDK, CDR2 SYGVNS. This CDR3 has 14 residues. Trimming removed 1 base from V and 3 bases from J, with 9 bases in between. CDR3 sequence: CASSELGSKETQYF. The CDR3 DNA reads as TGTGCCAGCAGTGAATTGGGCAGTAAAGAGACCCAGTACTTC.

The CDR3 here is CATSRDLGRGGGEQYF. CDR3 in DNA: TGTGCCACCAGCAGAGATCTGGGGAGGGGGGGAGGCGAGCAGTACTTC. The chain combines TRBV15 with TRBJ2-7; D perhaps matches TRBD2 (7 bases). Between the trimmed V and J ends, which lost 0 bases and 6 bases, there was a span of 18 bases. Germline lookup yields CDR1 LNHNV and CDR2 YYDKDF (reference sequence). The CDR3 loop spans 16 amino acids.

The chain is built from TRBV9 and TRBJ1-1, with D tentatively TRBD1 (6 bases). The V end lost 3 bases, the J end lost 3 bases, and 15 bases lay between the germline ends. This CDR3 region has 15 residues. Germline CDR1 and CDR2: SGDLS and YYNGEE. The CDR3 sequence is CASSALQGQDTEAFF. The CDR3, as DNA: TGTGCCAGCAGCGCACTTCAGGGGCAGGACACTGAAGCTTTCTTT.

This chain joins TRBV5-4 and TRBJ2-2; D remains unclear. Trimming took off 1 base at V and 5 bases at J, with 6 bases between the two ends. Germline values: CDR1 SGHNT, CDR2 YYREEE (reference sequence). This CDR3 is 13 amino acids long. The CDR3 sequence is CASSLSGTGELFF. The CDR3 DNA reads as TGTGCCAGCAGCTTGTCGGGTACCGGGGAGCTGTTTTTT.

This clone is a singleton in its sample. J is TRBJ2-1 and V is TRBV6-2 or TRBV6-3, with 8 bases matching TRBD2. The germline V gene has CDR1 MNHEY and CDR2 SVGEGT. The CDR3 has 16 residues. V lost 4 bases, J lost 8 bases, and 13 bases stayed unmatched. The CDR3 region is CASSFLAGSSGDEQFF. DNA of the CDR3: TGTGCCAGCAGTTTCTTAGCGGGATCGAGCGGGGATGAGCAGTTCTTC.

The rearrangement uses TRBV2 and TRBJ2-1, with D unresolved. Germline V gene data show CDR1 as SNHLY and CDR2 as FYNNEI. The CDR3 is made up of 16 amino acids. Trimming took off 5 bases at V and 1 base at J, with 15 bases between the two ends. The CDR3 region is CASSLTSRRSYNEQFF. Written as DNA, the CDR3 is TGTGCCAGCAGTTTAACATCGCGGCGGTCCTACAATGAGCAGTTCTTC.

DNA for the CDR3: TGCGCCAGCAGCTTGGACAGGGCCAATCAGCCCCAGCATTTT. Translating gives CASSLDRANQPQHF. This rearrangement joins TRBV5-1 to TRBJ1-5, with a possible D match to TRBD1 (6 bases). CDR3 length: 14 residues. CDR1 and CDR2 (germline): SGHRS, YFSETQ. Trimming removed 0 bases at V and 3 bases at J, with 7 bases between.

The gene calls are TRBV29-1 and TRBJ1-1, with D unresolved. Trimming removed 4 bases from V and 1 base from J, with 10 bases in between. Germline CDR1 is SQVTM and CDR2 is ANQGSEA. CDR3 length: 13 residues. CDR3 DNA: TGCAGCGTTGTCGGGGTCTGGAACACTGAAGCTTTCTTT. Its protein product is CSVVGVWNTEAFF.

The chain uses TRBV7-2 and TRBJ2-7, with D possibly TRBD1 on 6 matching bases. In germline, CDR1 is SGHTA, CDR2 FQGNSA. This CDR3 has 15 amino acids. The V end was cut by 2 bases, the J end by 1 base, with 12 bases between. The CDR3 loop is CASSLRSRGSYEQYF. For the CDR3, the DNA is TGTGCCAGCAGCTTACGAAGCAGGGGATCCTACGAGCAGTACTTC.

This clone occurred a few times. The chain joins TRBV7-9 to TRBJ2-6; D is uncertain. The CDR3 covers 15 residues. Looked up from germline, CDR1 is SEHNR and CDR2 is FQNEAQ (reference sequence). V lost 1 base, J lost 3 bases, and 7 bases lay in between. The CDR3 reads CASSLGSFGANVLTF. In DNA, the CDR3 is TGTGCCAGCAGCTTAGGGAGCTTTGGGGCCAACGTCCTGACTTTC.

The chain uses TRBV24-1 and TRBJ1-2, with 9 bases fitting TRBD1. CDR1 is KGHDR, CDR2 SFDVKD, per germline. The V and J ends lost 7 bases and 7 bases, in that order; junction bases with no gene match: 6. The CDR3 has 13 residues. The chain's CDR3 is CATSAGQGSGYTF. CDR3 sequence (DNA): TGTGCCACCAGCGCGGGACAGGGTAGTGGCTACACCTTC.

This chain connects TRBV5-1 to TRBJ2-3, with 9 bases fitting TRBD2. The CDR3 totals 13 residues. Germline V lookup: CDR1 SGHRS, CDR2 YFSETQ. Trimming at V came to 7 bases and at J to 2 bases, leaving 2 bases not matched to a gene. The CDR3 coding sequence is TGCGCCAGCGGGACTAGCACCACAGATACGCAGTATTTT. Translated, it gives CASGTSTTDTQYF.

Written as DNA, the CDR3 is TGTGCCAGCAGCGTAGACGTCGCGGGGGCCGAGCAGTACTTC. Translated, it gives CASSVDVAGAEQYF. The chain combines TRBV9 with TRBJ2-7, with a tentative D call TRBD2 (7 bases). Deletions cut 0 bases from V and 6 bases from J, with 13 bases between. Germline values: CDR1 SGDLS, CDR2 YYNGEE. This CDR3 has 14 amino acids.

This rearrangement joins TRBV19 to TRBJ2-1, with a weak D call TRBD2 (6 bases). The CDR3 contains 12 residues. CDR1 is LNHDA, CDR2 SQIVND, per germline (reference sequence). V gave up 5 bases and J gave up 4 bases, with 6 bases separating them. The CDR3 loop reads CASSLAYNEQFF. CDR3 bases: TGTGCCAGTAGTCTAGCGTACAATGAGCAGTTCTTC. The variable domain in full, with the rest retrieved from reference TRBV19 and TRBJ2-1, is DGGITQSPKYLFRKEGQNVTLSCEQNLNHDAMYWYRQDPGQGLRLIYYSQIVNDFQKGDIAEGYSVSREKKESFPLTVTSAQKNPTAFYLCASSLAYNEQFFGPGTRLTVL.

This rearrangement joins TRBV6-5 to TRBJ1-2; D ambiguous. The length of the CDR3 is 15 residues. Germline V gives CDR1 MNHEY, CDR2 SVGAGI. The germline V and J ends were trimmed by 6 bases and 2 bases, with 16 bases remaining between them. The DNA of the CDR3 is TGTGCCAGCAGCCCAGAGGATATACCCAACTATGGCTACACCTTC. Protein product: CASSPEDIPNYGYTF.

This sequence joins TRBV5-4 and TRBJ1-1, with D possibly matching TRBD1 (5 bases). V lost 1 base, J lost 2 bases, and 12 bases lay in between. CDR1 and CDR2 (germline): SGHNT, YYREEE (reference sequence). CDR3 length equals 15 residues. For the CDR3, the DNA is TGTGCCAGCAGCTTGAGGGGCAGGGCCAACACTGAAGCTTTCTTT. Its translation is CASSLRGRANTEAFF.

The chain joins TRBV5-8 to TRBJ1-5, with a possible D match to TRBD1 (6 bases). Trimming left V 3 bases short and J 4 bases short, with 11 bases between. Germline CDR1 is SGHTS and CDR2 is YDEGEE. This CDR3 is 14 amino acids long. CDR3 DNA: TGTGCCAGCAGCTCCGGGACACTGAATCAGCCCCAGCATTTT. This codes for CASSSGTLNQPQHF.

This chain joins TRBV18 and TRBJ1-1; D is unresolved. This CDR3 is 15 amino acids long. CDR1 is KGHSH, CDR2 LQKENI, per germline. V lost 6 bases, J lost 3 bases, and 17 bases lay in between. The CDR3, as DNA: TGTGCCAGCTCCTCACCCACGGGGTGGGACACTGAAGCTTTCTTT. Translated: CASSSPTGWDTEAFF.

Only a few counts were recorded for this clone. The CDR3 DNA reads as TGTGCCAGCAGTGAAACTTCAGGGGGACAACTTTATGGCTACACCTTC. The encoded protein is CASSETSGGQLYGYTF. The chain has TRBV6-1 and TRBJ1-2; 7 bases map to TRBD1. Germline V lookup: CDR1 MNHNS, CDR2 SASEGT. The length of the CDR3 is 16 residues. The V segment lost 2 bases and the J segment 5 bases; nucleotides outside the gene matches: 11.

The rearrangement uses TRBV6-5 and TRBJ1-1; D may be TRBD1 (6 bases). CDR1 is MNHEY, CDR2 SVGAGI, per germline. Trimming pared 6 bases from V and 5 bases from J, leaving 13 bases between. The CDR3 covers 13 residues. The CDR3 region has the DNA TGTGCCAGCAGGAGGAATCAGGGGACTGAAGCTTTCTTT. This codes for CASRRNQGTEAFF.

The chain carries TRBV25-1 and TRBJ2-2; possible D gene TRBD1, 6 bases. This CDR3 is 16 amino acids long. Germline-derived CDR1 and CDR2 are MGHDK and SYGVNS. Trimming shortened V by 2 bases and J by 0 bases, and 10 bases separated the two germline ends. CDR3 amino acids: CASSERQATNTGELFF. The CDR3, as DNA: TGTGCCAGCAGTGAAAGACAGGCGACGAACACCGGGGAGCTGTTTTTT.

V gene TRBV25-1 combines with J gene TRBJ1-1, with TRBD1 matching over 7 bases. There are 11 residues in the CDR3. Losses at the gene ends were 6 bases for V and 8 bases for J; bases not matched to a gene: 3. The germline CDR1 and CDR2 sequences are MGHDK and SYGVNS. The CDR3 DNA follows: TGTGCCAGCAGGGGCAGGGGGGAAGCTTTCTTT. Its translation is CASRGRGEAFF.

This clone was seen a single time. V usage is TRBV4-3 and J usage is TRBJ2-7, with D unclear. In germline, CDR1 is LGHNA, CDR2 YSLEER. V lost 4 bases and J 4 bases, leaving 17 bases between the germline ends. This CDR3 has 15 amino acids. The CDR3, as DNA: TGCGCCAGCAGCCCTTACCATGATAGTCCGTACGAGCAGTACTTC. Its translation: CASSPYHDSPYEQYF.

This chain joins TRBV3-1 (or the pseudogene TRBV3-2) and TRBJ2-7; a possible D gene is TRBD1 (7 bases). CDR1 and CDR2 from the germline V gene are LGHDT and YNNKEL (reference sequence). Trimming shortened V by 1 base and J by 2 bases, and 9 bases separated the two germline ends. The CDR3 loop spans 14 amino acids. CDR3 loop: CASSQGGTAYEQYF. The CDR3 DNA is TGTGCCAGCAGCCAAGGCGGGACAGCCTACGAGCAGTACTTC.

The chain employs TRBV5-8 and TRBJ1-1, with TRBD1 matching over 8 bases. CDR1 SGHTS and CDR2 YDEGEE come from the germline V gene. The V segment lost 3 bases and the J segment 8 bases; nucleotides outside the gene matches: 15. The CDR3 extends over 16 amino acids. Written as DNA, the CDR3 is TGTGCCAGCAGCTATTCCAGGGGGCGAAGGTTTCTGGAAGCTTTCTTT. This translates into CASSYSRGRRFLEAFF.

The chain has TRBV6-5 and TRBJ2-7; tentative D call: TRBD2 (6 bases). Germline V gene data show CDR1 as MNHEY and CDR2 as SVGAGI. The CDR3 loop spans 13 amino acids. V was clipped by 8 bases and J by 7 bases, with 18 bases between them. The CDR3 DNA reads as TGTGCCAGCTCTCATTCGGAGGGATGGGAGCAGTACTTC. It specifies CASSHSEGWEQYF.

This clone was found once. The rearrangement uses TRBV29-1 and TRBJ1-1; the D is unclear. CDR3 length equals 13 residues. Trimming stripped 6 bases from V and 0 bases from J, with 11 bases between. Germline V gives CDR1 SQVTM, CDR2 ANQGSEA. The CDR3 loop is CSVPPDLNTEAFF. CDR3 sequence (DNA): TGCAGCGTCCCCCCGGACTTGAACACTGAAGCTTTCTTT.

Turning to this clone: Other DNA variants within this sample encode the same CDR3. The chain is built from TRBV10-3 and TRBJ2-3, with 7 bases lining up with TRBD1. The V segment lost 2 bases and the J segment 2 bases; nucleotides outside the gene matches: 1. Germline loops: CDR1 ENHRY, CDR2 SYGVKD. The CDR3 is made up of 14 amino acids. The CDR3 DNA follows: TGTGCCATCAGTGAGGGACAGGACACAGATACGCAGTATTTT. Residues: CAISEGQDTDTQYF.

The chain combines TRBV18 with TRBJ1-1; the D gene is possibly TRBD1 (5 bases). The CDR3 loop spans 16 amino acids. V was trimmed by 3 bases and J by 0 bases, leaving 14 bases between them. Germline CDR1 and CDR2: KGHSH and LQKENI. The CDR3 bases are TGTGCCAGCTCACCGAGTAGGGCAGGGATGAACACTGAAGCTTTCTTT. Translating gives CASSPSRAGMNTEAFF.

CDR3 amino acids: CASRNAGRAETQYF. Written as DNA, the CDR3 is TGTGCCAGCCGGAATGCAGGCAGGGCGGAGACCCAGTACTTC. The chain combines TRBV27 with TRBJ2-5; TRBD1 might be the D (5 bases). Trimming pared 8 bases from V and 5 bases from J, leaving 18 bases between. The V gene's germline CDR1 is MNHEY and CDR2 SMNVEV (reference sequence). The CDR3 sequence is 14 residues long.